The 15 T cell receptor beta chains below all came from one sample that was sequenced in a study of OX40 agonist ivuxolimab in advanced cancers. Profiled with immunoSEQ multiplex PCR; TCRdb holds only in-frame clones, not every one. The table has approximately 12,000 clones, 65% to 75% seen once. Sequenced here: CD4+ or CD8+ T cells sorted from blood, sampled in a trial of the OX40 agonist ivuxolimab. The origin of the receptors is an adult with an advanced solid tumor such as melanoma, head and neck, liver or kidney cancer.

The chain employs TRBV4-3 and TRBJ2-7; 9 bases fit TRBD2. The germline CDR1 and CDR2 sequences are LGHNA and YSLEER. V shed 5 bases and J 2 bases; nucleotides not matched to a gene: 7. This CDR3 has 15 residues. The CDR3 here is CASSSSGGPPYEQYF. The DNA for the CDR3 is TGCGCCAGCAGCTCCAGCGGGGGGCCCCCCTACGAGCAGTACTTC.

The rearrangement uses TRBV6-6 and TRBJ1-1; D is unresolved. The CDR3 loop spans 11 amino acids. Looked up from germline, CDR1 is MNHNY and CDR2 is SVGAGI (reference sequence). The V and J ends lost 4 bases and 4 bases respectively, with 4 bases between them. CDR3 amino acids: CASSSITEAFF. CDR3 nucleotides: TGTGCCAGCAGTTCCATCACTGAAGCTTTCTTT.

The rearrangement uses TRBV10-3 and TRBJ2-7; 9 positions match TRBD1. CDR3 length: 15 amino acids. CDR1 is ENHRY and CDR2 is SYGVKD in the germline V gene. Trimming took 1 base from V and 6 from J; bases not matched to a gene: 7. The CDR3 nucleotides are TGTGCCATCAGTGAGTTACAGGGGGCAAGAAGCGAGCAGTACTTC. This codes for CAISELQGARSEQYF.

The DNA for the CDR3 is TGTGCCAGTAGTATCGCTTGGGGGGTCTCTCAGCCCCAGCATTTT. It specifies CASSIAWGVSQPQHF. The rearrangement joins TRBV19 to TRBJ1-5, with D possibly TRBD1 on 5 matching bases. CDR1 and CDR2 from the germline V gene are LNHDA and SQIVND (reference sequence). There are 15 residues in the CDR3. Trimming cost V 3 bases and J 6 bases, with 15 bases left between them.

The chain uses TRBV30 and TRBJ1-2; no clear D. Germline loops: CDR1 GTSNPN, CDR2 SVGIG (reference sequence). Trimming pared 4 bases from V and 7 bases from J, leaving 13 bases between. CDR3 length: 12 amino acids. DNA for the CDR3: TGTGCCTGGATGAGGAGGTGCGGTGGCTACACCTTC. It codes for CAWMRRCGGYTF.

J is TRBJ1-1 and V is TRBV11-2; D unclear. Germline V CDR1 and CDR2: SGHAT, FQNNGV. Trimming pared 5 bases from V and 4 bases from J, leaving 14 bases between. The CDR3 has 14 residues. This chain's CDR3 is CASSTQNARTEAFF. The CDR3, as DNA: TGTGCCAGCAGCACCCAAAACGCCCGCACTGAAGCTTTCTTT.

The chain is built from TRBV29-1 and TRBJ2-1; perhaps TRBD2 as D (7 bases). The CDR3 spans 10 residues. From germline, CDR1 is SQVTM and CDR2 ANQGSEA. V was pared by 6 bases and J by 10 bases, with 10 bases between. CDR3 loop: CSVEGGEQFF. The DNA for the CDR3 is TGCAGCGTGGAGGGGGGGGAGCAGTTCTTC.

CDR3 region: CASSQGVAGDTQYF. DNA for the CDR3: TGTGCCAGCAGTCAAGGGGTAGCGGGTGATACGCAGTATTTT. The chain combines TRBV7-3 with TRBJ2-3; 7 bases are a match to TRBD2. Germline CDR1 is SGHTA and CDR2 is FQGTGA. Losses at the gene ends were 6 bases for V and 6 bases for J; bases not matched to a gene: 9. The CDR3 is made up of 14 amino acids.

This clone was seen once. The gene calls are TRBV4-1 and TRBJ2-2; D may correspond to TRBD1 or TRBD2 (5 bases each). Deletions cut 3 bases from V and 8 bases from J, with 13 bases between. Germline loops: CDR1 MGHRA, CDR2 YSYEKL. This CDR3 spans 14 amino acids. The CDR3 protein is CASSQPGPRGELFF. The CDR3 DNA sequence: TGCGCCAGCAGCCAGCCGGGACCTCGGGGGGAGCTGTTTTTT.

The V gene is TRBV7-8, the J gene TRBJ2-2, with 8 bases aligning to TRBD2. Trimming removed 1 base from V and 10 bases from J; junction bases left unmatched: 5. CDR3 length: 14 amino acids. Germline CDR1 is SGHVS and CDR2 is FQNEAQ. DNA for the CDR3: TGTGCCAGCAGCTTAGGAACGGGGGGGACGGAGCTGTTTTTT. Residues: CASSLGTGGTELFF.

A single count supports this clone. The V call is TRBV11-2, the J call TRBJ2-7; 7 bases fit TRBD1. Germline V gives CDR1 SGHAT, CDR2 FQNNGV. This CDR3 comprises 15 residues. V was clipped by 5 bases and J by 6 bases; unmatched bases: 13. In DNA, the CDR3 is TGTGCCAGCAGCGGCCCGGGGACAGCTCATTCCGAGCAGTACTTC. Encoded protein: CASSGPGTAHSEQYF.

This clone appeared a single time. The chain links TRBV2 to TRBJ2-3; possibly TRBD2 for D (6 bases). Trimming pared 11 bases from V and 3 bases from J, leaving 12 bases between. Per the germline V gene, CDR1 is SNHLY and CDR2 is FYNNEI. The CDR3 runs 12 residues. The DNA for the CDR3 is TGTGCCTCCTGGGGGGTTACAGATACGCAGTATTTT. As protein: CASWGVTDTQYF.

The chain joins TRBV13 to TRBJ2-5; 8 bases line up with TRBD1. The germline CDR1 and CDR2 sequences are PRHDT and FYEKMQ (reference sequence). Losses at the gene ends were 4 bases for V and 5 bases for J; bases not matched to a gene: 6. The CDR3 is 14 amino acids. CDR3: CASSSQTGEETQYF. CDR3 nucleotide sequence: TGTGCCAGCAGCTCTCAGACAGGGGAGGAGACCCAGTACTTC.

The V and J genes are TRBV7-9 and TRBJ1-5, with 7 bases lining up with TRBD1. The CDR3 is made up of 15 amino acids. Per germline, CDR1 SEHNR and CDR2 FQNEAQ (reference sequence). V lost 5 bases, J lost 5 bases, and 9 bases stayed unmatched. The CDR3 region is CASSHEGQLYQPQHF. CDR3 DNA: TGTGCCAGCAGCCATGAGGGACAGCTATATCAGCCCCAGCATTTT.

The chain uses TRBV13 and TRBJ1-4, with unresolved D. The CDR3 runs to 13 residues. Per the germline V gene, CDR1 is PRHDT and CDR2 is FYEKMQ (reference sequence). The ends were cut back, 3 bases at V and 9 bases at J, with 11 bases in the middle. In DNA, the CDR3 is TGTGCCAGCAGCTTGGGTGACGAGAAAAAACTGTTTTTT. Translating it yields CASSLGDEKKLFF.